Included here is one T cell receptor beta chain sequence, with context. Authors' methods: Reference gene primer amplification yielded estimated nucleated cell counts. The table came from immunoSEQ multiplex PCR; TCRdb's copy has only in-frame clones and leaves some out. The V and J calls and clone size were taken over from that table, and D and trimming were inferred from the DNA. The data show 350,000 or so clones, with about nine tenths seen just once and about 3.9% held by the top ten. The sample belongs to a study of blood T cell repertoires in COVID-19. V lost 2 bases and J lost 0; bases outside the gene matches: 8. CDR3 length: 18 amino acids. Germline V gene data show CDR1 as KGHSH and CDR2 as LQKENI.

The clonotype was recovered from a woman aged 60-70 years with COVID-19, enrolled during active disease. Source material: peripheral blood. J is TRBJ2-3 and V is TRBV18; TRBD2 matches 10 bases. CDR3 amino acids: CASSPVATSGFSTDTQYF. Here the CDR3 DNA reads TGTGCCAGCTCACCAGTGGCGACTAGCGGGTTTAGCACAGATACGCAGTATTTT.